This T cell receptor beta chain was captured by sequencing in a study of T cells after yellow fever vaccination. With respect to this clonotype: As yet, its antigen is unknown.

With 0 bases clipped from V and 8 bases from J, the junction kept 15 bases outside the gene matches. Germline V CDR1 and CDR2: MNHEY, SVGEGT. The CDR3 covers 18 residues. General study results and limits: Most clones from primary vaccination were detected again post-booster (approximately 96% CD4, 88% CD8).

By 5'RACE template switching, TCR cDNA was produced, with a universal primer site and UMIs added in the process. TCRdb called the 5' RACE reads again in MiXCR, with one record for every CDR3 protein. The sample records 350,000 to 550,000 distinct CDR3 sequences, roughly a sixth being singletons. This sample comprised PBMCs, obtained before the yellow fever booster vaccination. The chain couples TRBV6-2 or TRBV6-3 to TRBJ1-2; TRBD1 matches 10 bases. This receptor was identified in a young man who received the YFV17D yellow fever vaccine. CDR3 loop: CASSYSPGQGMASHGYTF. In DNA form, the CDR3 reads TGTGCCAGCAGTTACTCCCCGGGACAGGGGATGGCTTCACACGGCTACACCTTC.